A single TCR beta chain is shown here with its context. The antigen remains undetermined. The CDR3 consists of 15 residues. Germline V gene sequence: CDR1 MNHEY, CDR2 SVGAGI. After removal of 6 bases from V and 2 bases from J, the junction contained 5 bases not matched to a gene. The data stem from a study of shared clonotypes between healthy human individuals. General study findings and limits: Rarefaction revealed incomplete sorted-subset sequencing despite large depth. Generally, naive subsets came out with larger estimated richness than memory subsets.

Splitting of CD4+ cells produced CD45RA+ naive and CD45RA-negative memory subsets. This was a deep-level run. Measured with immunoSEQ multiplex PCR; TCRdb has only the in-frame clones, and not every one. The data show some 2.3 million clones, 85% to 95% seen once. Material: naive CD4+ T cells from PBMCs. Subset denoted: CD45RA+ positively selected. This clonotype was sampled from a man between 18 and 35 years old in good health. Some clones in this sample may be carry-over from other donors' samples. The V call is TRBV6-5, the J call TRBJ1-4; TRBD1 matches 8 bases. CDR3 sequence (DNA): TGTGCCAGCAGAGGAACAGGGGGGACTAATGAAAAACTGTTTTTT. Residues: CASRGTGGTNEKLFF.